This T cell receptor (beta chain) was obtained from a study of regulatory T cells in long-lasting Graves disease. Study conclusions and caveats: Whereas new patients shared 900 to 1,000 public clonotypes, persistent patients shared more, at 2,500 to 3,500.

This clonotype was picked up a small number of times. Its matching antigen is unknown. Building of the TCR beta libraries involved iRepertoire HTBI primers and Arm-PCR of CDR3 regions. MiXCR, run by TCRdb on the multiplex PCR reads, gives a single entry per CDR3 protein. The sample has some 450,000 distinct CDR3 sequences, around 24% seen once. Time point given: persistent/refractory GD, antithyroid drugs over 5 years with positive TRAb. The TCR library used RNA extracted from PBMCs. Those enrolled as patients came out of an endocrinology department in Xi'an, China. The sample here was peripheral blood mononuclear cells (PBMCs), taken when the disease was refractory, from a patient treated with antithyroid drugs. The sequence was collected from a female donor with Graves disease.

CDR3 sequence reads: CAIRGDRISGNTIYF. For the CDR3, the DNA is TGTGCCATCAGGGGGGACAGGATCTCTGGAAACACCATATATTTT. This sequence joins TRBV10-3 and TRBJ1-3; TRBD1 matches at 8 bases. Germline lookup yields CDR1 ENHRY and CDR2 SYGVKD. The junction had 4 bases not matched to a gene; V was cut back by 6 bases and J by 0 bases. The CDR3 loop spans 15 amino acids.